Reported below is one T cell receptor beta chain. The data derive from a study of blood T cells in healthy people across ages. Each sample yielded at least 6 million isolated PBMCs. Extracted total RNA amounted to at least 6 micrograms for each sample. The use of a sample-barcoded 5' primer and a J-beta primer mix characterized a second PCR of about 6 to 12 cycles. TCRdb ran MiXCR on the 5' RACE reads and lists one entry per CDR3 protein. The repertoire holds about 1 million distinct CDR3 sequences, roughly 24% seen once, with around 0.75% in the top ten. These same records also appear under a second study, on T cells of mothers and their children. From that second work: Donation involved a few healthy Caucasian mothers and the six children that they had. Input to cDNA synthesis comprised all extracted RNA, at a ratio of around 1.5 ug per 15 ul.

The sequencing sample was made of blood. The sequence came from a girl aged 2-10 years in good health.

The CDR3 loop reads CSARDEGGAFQREGLGQFF. In DNA, the CDR3 is TGCAGTGCTAGAGATGAAGGGGGCGCTTTTCAGCGGGAGGGCCTTGGACAGTTCTTC. This sequence joins TRBV20-1 and TRBJ2-1, with TRBD2 matching 10 bases. The CDR3 is 19 amino acids. J lost 13 bases, V lost 0 bases, and 24 bases had no gene match. Germline CDR1 DFQATT, CDR2 SNEGSKA (reference sequence).